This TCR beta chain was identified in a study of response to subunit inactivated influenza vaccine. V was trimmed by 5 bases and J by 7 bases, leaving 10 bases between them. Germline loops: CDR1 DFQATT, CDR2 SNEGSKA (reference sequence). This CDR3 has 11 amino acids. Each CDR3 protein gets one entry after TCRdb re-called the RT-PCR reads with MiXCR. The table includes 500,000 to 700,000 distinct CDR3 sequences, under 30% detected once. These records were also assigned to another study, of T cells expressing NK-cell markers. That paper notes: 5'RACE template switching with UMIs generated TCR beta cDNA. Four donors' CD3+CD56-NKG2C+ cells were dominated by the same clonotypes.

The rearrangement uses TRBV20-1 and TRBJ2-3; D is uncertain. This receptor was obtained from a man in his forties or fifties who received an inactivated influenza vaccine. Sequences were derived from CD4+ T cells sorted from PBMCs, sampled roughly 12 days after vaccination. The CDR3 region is CSARGRNTQYF. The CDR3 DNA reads TGCAGTGCTCGTGGTAGGAATACGCAGTATTTT.